This is a list of T cell receptor beta chains from one sample in a study of identical twins. TCRdb used MiXCR to reprocess the 5' RACE reads, holding one entry per CDR3 protein. The table shows about 150,000 distinct CDR3 sequences, with 3% to 4.5% occurring only once. Sequencing input: memory T cells sorted from blood. The receptors come from a man aged 18 to 30 in good health. Each CDR3 is given with its conserved first and last residue. The order of the fields is J gene, clone size, D gene, V gene, CDR3 DNA, CDR3 protein. The D gene is left open where the match is weak. Where a row states a size, it is once, few, many or the class of an expanded clone; other rows omit it.

TRBJ2-1,few,TRBD2,TRBV24-1,TGTGCCACCAGTGACCCGGGACTAGCGGGCTTCTACAATGAGCAGTTCTTC,CATSDPGLAGFYNEQFF
TRBJ1-1,many,TRBD1,TRBV11-2,TGTGCCAGCAGCTGGACAGGATTCATGAACACTGAAGCTTTCTTT,CASSWTGFMNTEAFF
TRBJ1-5,many,.,TRBV5-5,TGTGCCAGCAGCCAAACTCCCGGGTCGGAGATCCAGCCCCAGCATTTT,CASSQTPGSEIQPQHF
TRBJ2-2,many,.,TRBV7-7,TGTGCCATCTCCAACTCAGCGTCGAACACCGGGGAGCTGTTTTTT,CAISNSASNTGELFF
TRBJ2-1,many,TRBD2,TRBV7-3,TGTGCCAGCAGCGGGACTAGCGGGATTGATGAGCAGTTCTTC,CASSGTSGIDEQFF
TRBJ1-3,many,TRBD1,TRBV29-1,TGCAGCGTTGAAGCGGCAGGGGGAGGAAACACCATATATTTT,CSVEAAGGGNTIYF
TRBJ2-1,few,TRBD2,TRBV7-8,TGTGCCAGCAGCTCGATCCTAGCGGCCTCCTACAATGAGCAGTTCTTC,CASSSILAASYNEQFF
TRBJ2-1,many,TRBD2,TRBV5-1,TGCGCCAGCAGCCCGGGAGCGGGGCTCTCCTACAATGAGCAGTTCTTC,CASSPGAGLSYNEQFF
TRBJ2-5,many,.,TRBV20-1,TGCAGTGCTAGTGGTCCTTGGGTATTGGAAGAGACCCAGTACTTC,CSASGPWVLEETQYF
TRBJ1-3,many,TRBD1,TRBV28,TGTGCCAGCAGTCCCAGGGGGAAAACTGGAAACACCATATATTTT,CASSPRGKTGNTIYF
TRBJ2-3,many,.,TRBV10-3,TGTGCCATCAGTGATGGCGGGCCTAGCACAGATACGCAGTATTTT,CAISDGGPSTDTQYF
TRBJ2-3,.,TRBD1,TRBV7-9,TGTGCCAGCAGCTTCGGACAGGGTAATACAGATACGCAGTATTTT,CASSFGQGNTDTQYF
TRBJ1-1,few,.,TRBV11-1,TGTGCCAGCAGCGCGGACACAATCACTGAAGCTTTCTTT,CASSADTITEAFF
TRBJ1-1,many,TRBD1,TRBV28,TGTGCCAGCCATGGACAGGGTGTCACTGAAGCTTTCTTT,CASHGQGVTEAFF
TRBJ1-1,many,.,TRBV10-3,TGTGCCATCAGCCAACAGGCGAAGAACACTGAAGCTTTCTTT,CAISQQAKNTEAFF
TRBJ1-6,few,.,TRBV12-3/TRBV12-4,TGTGCCAGCAGTCTACAGAGCTCCTATAATTCACCCCTCCACTTT,CASSLQSSYNSPLHF
TRBJ2-5,.,TRBD2,TRBV7-2,TGTGCCAGCGCCCGACTAGCGCGGGAGACCCAGTACTTC,CASARLARETQYF
TRBJ2-1,many,.,TRBV20-1,TGCAGTGCTAGAGCCGGGGACGGATGGAATGAGCAGTTCTTC,CSARAGDGWNEQFF
TRBJ2-1,many,.,TRBV7-2,TGTGCCAGCAACCAAGATGGAGGGGGGGTAAATGAGCAGTTCTTC,CASNQDGGGVNEQFF
TRBJ2-7,many,TRBD2,TRBV27,TGTGCCAGCAGTCCACGGACTAGCGGGAGGACGGTTCCCGAGCAGTACTTC,CASSPRTSGRTVPEQYF
TRBJ2-3,many,TRBD2,TRBV5-4,TGTGCCAGCAGCTTTGGACAACTAGCGGGAGGGCCCCGGGATACGCAGTATTTT,CASSFGQLAGGPRDTQYF
TRBJ2-1,many,.,TRBV12-3/TRBV12-4,TGTGCCAGCAGTCCGGGCCCAAGATCGGGGTTCTTC,CASSPGPRSGFF
TRBJ2-7,many,.,TRBV27,TGTGCCAGCGGATGGGACGGCTCCTACGAGCAGTACTTC,CASGWDGSYEQYF
TRBJ2-3,many,.,TRBV6-5,TGTGCCAGCAGTTACTCGTGGGGTAGCGAAGGCACAGATACGCAGTATTTT,CASSYSWGSEGTDTQYF
TRBJ1-5,many,.,TRBV28,TGTGCCAGCATTGCGCAGGGCAATCAGCCCCAGCATTTT,CASIAQGNQPQHF
TRBJ2-7,many,.,TRBV5-4,TGTGCCAGCAGCCCACCCGGGACATCCTACTACGAGCAGTACTTC,CASSPPGTSYYEQYF
TRBJ2-1,few,.,TRBV12-2,TGTGCAAGTCGCTTCCCCGACAGCCCTCCCTACAATGAGCAGTTCTTC,CASRFPDSPPYNEQFF
TRBJ1-1,many,.,TRBV29-1,TGCAGCGTCCGCGACGGGAACACTGAAGCTTTCTTT,CSVRDGNTEAFF
TRBJ1-1,many,.,TRBV18,TGTGCCAGCTCACCACCCGGAACAAGGAACACTGAAGCTTTCTTT,CASSPPGTRNTEAFF
TRBJ1-1,many,TRBD1,TRBV6-1,TGTGCCAGCAGTATCGCCGGGACAGGGAGGAACACTGAAGCTTTCTTT,CASSIAGTGRNTEAFF
TRBJ2-5,many,.,TRBV7-8,TGTGCCAGCAGCCCGGGTCAAACGGAGACCCAGTACTTC,CASSPGQTETQYF
TRBJ1-1,many,.,TRBV10-1,TGCGCCAGCCGATTGGGGTTTGACACTGAAGCTTTCTTT,CASRLGFDTEAFF
TRBJ1-1,.,.,TRBV3-1,TGTGCCAGCAGCCAAGCAGGTCAGGGGACTGAAGCTTTCTTT,CASSQAGQGTEAFF
TRBJ2-1,many,TRBD2,TRBV7-8,TGTGCCAGCAGCTTTCTAAGCGGGAGGAGGAACAATGAGCAGTTCTTC,CASSFLSGRRNNEQFF
TRBJ1-4,many,TRBD1,TRBV20-1,TGCAGTGCCCGGACAGGGGCTCGGGAAAAACTGTTTTTT,CSARTGAREKLFF
TRBJ2-7,many,.,TRBV9,TGTGCCAGCAGCGGCGCCTACCGTGGGAGCGAGCAGTACTTC,CASSGAYRGSEQYF
TRBJ2-1,many,.,TRBV6-1,TGTGCCAGCAGTCGGAGCGGCTCCTACAATGAGCAGTTCTTC,CASSRSGSYNEQFF
TRBJ2-7,many,.,TRBV7-2,TGTGCCAGCAGCCCACCAAGGGAGGACGAGCAGTACTTC,CASSPPREDEQYF
TRBJ2-1,many,.,TRBV27,TGTGCCAGCTCAACGCGGTTCTTC,CASSTRFF
TRBJ1-1,many,.,TRBV29-1,TGCAGCGCTATGAACACTGAAGCTTTCTTT,CSAMNTEAFF
TRBJ2-3,many,.,TRBV28,TGTGCCAGCAAGGTTAGGTGGCTGTATTCTAGCACAGATACGCAGTATTTT,CASKVRWLYSSTDTQYF
TRBJ1-5,many,TRBD1,TRBV4-2,TGTGCCAGCAGCCATGACGACAGGGATAGCAATCAGCCCCAGCATTTT,CASSHDDRDSNQPQHF
TRBJ1-6,many,TRBD1,TRBV11-2,TGTGCCAGCAGCTTACTGGGGGCGCCAGGGGGTAATAATTCACCCCTCCACTTT,CASSLLGAPGGNNSPLHF
TRBJ1-1,many,.,TRBV6-2/TRBV6-3,TGTGCCAGCAGTTACTCGAGGGCATACAGTGAAGCTTTCTTT,CASSYSRAYSEAFF
TRBJ1-4,many,.,TRBV3-1,TGTGCCAGCCGAGGGGACACCGAAAAACTGTTTTTT,CASRGDTEKLFF
TRBJ2-5,many,.,TRBV10-2,TGCGCCAGCAGTGAGAATCGAGAGACCCAGTACTTC,CASSENRETQYF
TRBJ2-1,many,TRBD2,TRBV20-1,TGCAGTGCTAGAGATTACGGTAGAGCGGGGCACTACAATGAGCAGTTCTTC,CSARDYGRAGHYNEQFF
TRBJ2-1,many,TRBD2,TRBV24-1,TGTGCCACCAGTGAGTGGACTAGCGGAAGCTCCTACAATGAGCAGTTCTTC,CATSEWTSGSSYNEQFF
TRBJ1-4,many,.,TRBV5-1,TGCGCCAGCAGCTTGGCCCCGAGCCTTAATGAAAAACTGTTTTTT,CASSLAPSLNEKLFF
TRBJ1-1,many,.,TRBV10-1,TGCGCCAGCAGTGGGGCGGTCCACACTGAAGCTTTCTTT,CASSGAVHTEAFF
TRBJ2-7,.,.,TRBV6-1,TGTGCCAGCAGGCCAGGGGCCTCCTACGAGCAGTACTTC,CASRPGASYEQYF
TRBJ2-5,many,TRBD2,TRBV20-1,TGCAGCCCTCTAAGCGGGGATGGGGCACGAACCCAGTACTTC,CSPLSGDGARTQYF
TRBJ2-1,many,.,TRBV25-1,TGTGCCAGCACCCAAGCAGGGTGGGACAATGAGCAGTTCTTC,CASTQAGWDNEQFF
TRBJ2-1,many,.,TRBV6-5,TGTGCCAGCAGTTACGAGCATGAGCAGTTCTTC,CASSYEHEQFF
TRBJ2-5,few,.,TRBV7-7,TGTGCCAGCAGCTTAGGTGCGGCAGCCCAAGAGACCCAGTACTTC,CASSLGAAAQETQYF
TRBJ1-5,.,.,TRBV19,TGTGCCAGTAGTATGCGGGCAGGGCAGGGCAATCAGCCCCAGCATTTT,CASSMRAGQGNQPQHF
TRBJ2-5,many,TRBD1,TRBV6-2/TRBV6-3,TGTGCCAGCAGTTTTCCGGGACAGGGGGCCATACAAGAGACCCAGTACTTC,CASSFPGQGAIQETQYF
TRBJ2-1,.,TRBD1,TRBV7-9,TGTGCCAGCAGCTTAGGGACAGGGATTTTAAATGAGCAGTTCTTC,CASSLGTGILNEQFF
TRBJ2-7,many,.,TRBV14,TGTGCCAGCAGCCAAAGAGACTCGACCTTATACGAGCAGTACTTC,CASSQRDSTLYEQYF